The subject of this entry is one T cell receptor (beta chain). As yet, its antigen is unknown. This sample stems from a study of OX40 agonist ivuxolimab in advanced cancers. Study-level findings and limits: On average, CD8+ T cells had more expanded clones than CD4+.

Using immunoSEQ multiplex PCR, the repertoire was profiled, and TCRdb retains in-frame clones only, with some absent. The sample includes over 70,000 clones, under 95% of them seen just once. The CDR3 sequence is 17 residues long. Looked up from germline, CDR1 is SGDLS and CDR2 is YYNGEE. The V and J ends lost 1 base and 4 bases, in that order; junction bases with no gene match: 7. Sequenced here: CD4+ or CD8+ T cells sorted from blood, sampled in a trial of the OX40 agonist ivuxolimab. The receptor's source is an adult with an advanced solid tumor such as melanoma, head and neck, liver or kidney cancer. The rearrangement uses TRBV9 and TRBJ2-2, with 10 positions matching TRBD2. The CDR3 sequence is CASSVTTSGAFTGELFF. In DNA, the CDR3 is TGTGCCAGCAGCGTAACTACTAGCGGGGCTTTCACCGGGGAGCTGTTTTTT.